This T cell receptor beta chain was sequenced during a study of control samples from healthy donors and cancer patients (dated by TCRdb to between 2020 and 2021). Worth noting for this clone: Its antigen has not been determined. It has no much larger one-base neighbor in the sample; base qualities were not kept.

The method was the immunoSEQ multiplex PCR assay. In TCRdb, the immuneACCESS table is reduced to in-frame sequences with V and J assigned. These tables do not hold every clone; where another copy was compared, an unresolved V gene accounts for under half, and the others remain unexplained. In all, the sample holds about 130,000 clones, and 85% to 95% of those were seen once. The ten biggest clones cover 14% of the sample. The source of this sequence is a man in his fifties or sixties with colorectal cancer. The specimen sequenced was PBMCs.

The CDR3 region has the sequence CATSGREVNQPQHF. The DNA is as follows: TGTGCCACCAGTGGGAGGGAGGTGAATCAGCCCCAGCATTTT. The rearrangement combines TRBV24-1 with TRBJ1-5; no D gene is confidently identified. Trimming takes 5 bases from V and 4 bases from J, and the germline ends sit 11 bases apart. The germline V gene gives CDR1 as KGHDR and CDR2 as SFDVKD. The CDR3, cysteine through phenylalanine, is 14 amino acids long. Only CDR3 DNA is held: 42 bases, read in frame from base 1.